This T cell receptor (beta chain) originates from a study of T cells in localized non-small cell lung cancer. Whole-study findings and limits: Overall survival was longer when the density of T cells in the blood was higher.

In the case of this clone: Antigen unknown.

Repertoires were generated with immunoSEQ multiplex PCR, while TCRdb's copy carries only in-frame clones and drops some. Of some 15,000 clones listed, around 89% are singletons. The CDR3 is 13 residues long. The V gene's germline CDR1 is KGHSH and CDR2 LQKENI. V lost 6 bases to trimming and J lost 1 base, with 10 bases between them. The sequences come from peripheral blood mononuclear cells, collected before any cancer treatment. The chain links TRBV18 to TRBJ2-7; D is perhaps TRBD1 or TRBD2 (5 bases each). This clonotype originated in a woman aged 40-75 years with stage III lung adenocarcinoma. CDR3 bases: TGTGCCAGCTCCAGGGACGGATCCTACGAGCAGTACTTC. Protein product: CASSRDGSYEQYF.